The T cell receptor (beta chain) under discussion was sequenced for a study of T cells in Graves' hyperthyroidism and ophthalmopathy. Looking at the study overall: Specimen type is peripheral blood, collected at initial diagnosis prior to any treatment.

What was amplified from RNA transcripts were TCR beta CDR3 regions. The study used the HTBI primer set for a first-round RT-PCR of the TCR CDR3. TCRdb re-called the multiplex PCR reads with MiXCR, one entry per CDR3 protein. The sample shows around 450,000 distinct CDR3 sequences, about 15% of them seen only once. The CDR3 extends over 13 amino acids. From germline, CDR1 is SGHNT and CDR2 YYREEE (reference sequence). V dropped 5 bases and J dropped 6; count of bases not matched to a gene: 7. The sequenced material came from blood. The J gene is TRBJ1-2, the V gene TRBV5-4, with 7 bases lining up with TRBD1. This sequence originates from a woman aged 18-35 years with Graves' hyperthyroidism. The chain's CDR3 is CASSPGQAHGYTF. In DNA, the CDR3 is TGTGCCAGCAGTCCCGGACAGGCTCATGGCTACACCTTC.